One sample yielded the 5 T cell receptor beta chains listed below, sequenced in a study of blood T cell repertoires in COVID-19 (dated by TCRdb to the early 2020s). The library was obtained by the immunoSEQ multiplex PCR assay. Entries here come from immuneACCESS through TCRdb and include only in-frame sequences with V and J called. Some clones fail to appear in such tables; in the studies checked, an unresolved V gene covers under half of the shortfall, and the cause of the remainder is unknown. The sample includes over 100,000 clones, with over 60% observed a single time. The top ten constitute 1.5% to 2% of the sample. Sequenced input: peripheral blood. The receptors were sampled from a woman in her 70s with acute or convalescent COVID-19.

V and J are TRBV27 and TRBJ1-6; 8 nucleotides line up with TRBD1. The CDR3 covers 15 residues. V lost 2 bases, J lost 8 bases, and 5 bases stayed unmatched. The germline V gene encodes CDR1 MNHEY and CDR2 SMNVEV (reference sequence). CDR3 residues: CASSLKPGGYSPLHF. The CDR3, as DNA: TGTGCCAGCAGTTTAAAGCCAGGGGGCTATTCACCCCTCCACTTT.

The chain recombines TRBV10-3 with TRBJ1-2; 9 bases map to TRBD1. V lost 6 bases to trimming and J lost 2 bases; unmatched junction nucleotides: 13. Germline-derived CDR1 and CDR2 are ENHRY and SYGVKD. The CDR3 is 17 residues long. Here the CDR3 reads CAIRIPGTGTLNYGYTF. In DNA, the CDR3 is TGTGCCATCAGAATTCCCGGGACAGGGACCCTGAACTATGGCTACACCTTC.

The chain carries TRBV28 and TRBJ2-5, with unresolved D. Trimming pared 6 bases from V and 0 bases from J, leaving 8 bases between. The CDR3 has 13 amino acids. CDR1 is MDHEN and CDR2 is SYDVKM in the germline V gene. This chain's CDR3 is CASRRAYQETQYF. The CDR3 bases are TGTGCCAGCAGAAGAGCGTACCAAGAGACCCAGTACTTC.

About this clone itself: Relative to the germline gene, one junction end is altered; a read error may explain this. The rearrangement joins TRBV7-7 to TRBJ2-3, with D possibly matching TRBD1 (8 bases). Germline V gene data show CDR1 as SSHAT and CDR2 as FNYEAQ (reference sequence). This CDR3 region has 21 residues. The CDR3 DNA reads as TGTGCTAGCAGCCGTACGGGACAGGTTTTTACGGCGGGAGATACGCCAGATACGCAGTATTTT. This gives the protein CASSRTGQVFTAGDTPDTQYF.

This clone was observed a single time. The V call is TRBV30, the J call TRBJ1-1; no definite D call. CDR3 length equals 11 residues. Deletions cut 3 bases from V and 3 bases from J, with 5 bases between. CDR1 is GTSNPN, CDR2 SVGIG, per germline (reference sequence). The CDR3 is CAWRRDTEAFF. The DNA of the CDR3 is TGTGCCTGGAGGAGGGACACTGAAGCTTTCTTT.